This T cell receptor beta chain was retrieved from a study of cytomegalovirus exposure and HLA in healthy donors. The PCR ran on 60 Vbeta and 13 Jbeta primers. Profiling relied on immunoSEQ multiplex PCR, and the TCRdb table lists in-frame clones only, not all of them. The table lists under 100,000 clones, roughly 80% of them singletons. As regards this clone: Its antigen is still unknown.

The study's findings and limits: Researchers reported in a later analysis that common viral pathogens appeared linked to several top clusters.

The CDR3 covers 14 residues. V lost 4 bases, J lost 0 bases, and 12 bases lay in between. Germline V gives CDR1 GTSNPN, CDR2 SVGIG (reference sequence). The chain joins TRBV30 to TRBJ1-1; D may be TRBD1 (6 bases). Sequencing used PBMCs. This TCR derives from a boy aged 5-17 years in good health and CMV-seronegative. In nucleotides, the CDR3 is TGTGCCTGGAAAGACCAGGGGATGAACACTGAAGCTTTCTTT. Amino acids: CAWKDQGMNTEAFF.